The source of this T cell receptor beta chain is a study of T cells after yellow fever vaccination. Only a few counts were recorded for this clonotype. Antigen: not known. The CDR3 runs 12 residues. CDR1 and CDR2 (germline): MGHDK, SYGVNS. With V trimmed by 6 bases and J by 6 bases, 2 bases remained unmatched. Points from the study as a whole: Reappearance after the booster was observed for most primary-vaccination clones (96% CD4, about 90% CD8).

MiXCR was run by TCRdb on the 5' RACE reads, yielding one entry per CDR3 protein. The sample consists of about 300,000 distinct CDR3 sequences, around 9.3% of them appearing once. The V call is TRBV25-1, the J call TRBJ1-5; 7 bases line up with TRBD1. The sample was CD4+ T cells sorted from PBMCs, taken 5 days after the yellow fever booster vaccination. The origin of this receptor is a man aged 18 to 29 who received the YFV17D yellow fever vaccine. The CDR3: CASRQGTQPQHF. DNA for the CDR3: TGTGCCAGCAGACAGGGGACTCAGCCCCAGCATTTT.